The source of this TCR beta chain is a study of OX40 agonist ivuxolimab in advanced cancers. Regarding the study in general: Ivuxolimab was a fully human IgG2 agonistic monoclonal antibody targeting the costimulatory receptor OX40 (CD134). Prior anti-PD-1, anti-PD-L1 or anti-CTLA-4 therapy was permitted, and checkpoint inhibitors had been received by 40% to 50% of dose-escalation patients. A male proportion of about 79% and a mean age of roughly 55 years, ranging from 23 to 79, were recorded for the dose-escalation cohort. Of the approximately 54 dose-escalation patients, hepatocellular carcinoma was present in around 20, melanoma in some 15, renal cell carcinoma in 9 and head and neck cancer in 9. Three dose-escalation patients achieved partial responses, one with hepatocellular carcinoma and two with cutaneous melanoma. The purpose of peripheral TCRbeta sequencing was to test whether ivuxolimab changed TCR sequence diversity and led to clonal T-cell expansion. Intravenous ivuxolimab was administered to patients every 2 weeks at six dose levels: 0.01, 0.1, 0.3, 1.5, 3 and 10 mg/kg. The paper describes the monotherapy dose-escalation part (N of about 55 patients) of the phase I trial of ivuxolimab. Broader findings and caveats from the paper: Which antigens the clonally expanded peripheral T cells were specific for was not determined. Partial responders in the 0.1-3.0 mg/kg groups had among the lowest normalized peripheral clonal expansion, especially among CD8+ T cells. On average, CD8+ T cells showed more expanded clones than CD4+ T cells after ivuxolimab. At doses of 0.1 to 3.0 mg/kg, clonal expansion of both CD4+ and CD8+ blood T cells was observed from baseline to week 6. Low levels of normalized T-cell clonal expansion were also shown by some nonresponding patients.

For sequencing of the TCRbeta CDR3 region, genomic DNA was extracted from the sorted cells. The immunoSEQ Assay was used for sequencing of TCRbeta CDR3 regions. Imported from immuneACCESS, the table was reduced by TCRdb to in-frame sequences with V and J called. These copies leave out some clones; in studies compared against another copy, an unresolved V gene accounts for under half, and the cause of the remainder is not known. In this sample the table shows some 140,000 clones, about nine tenths of which occur a single time. Roughly 1.1% of the sample is held by the ten biggest clonotypes. A word on this clone: No antigen is known for it. Within one base of it there is no much larger clone, and no base qualities were kept.

Its CDR3 holds 13 amino acids, cysteine through phenylalanine. Just the 39-base CDR3 DNA is kept, in frame starting at base 1. CDR1 and CDR2, looked up from the germline V gene, are SGHDT and YYEEEE. Between the V and J ends, shortened by 1 base and 8 bases respectively, the junction contains 12 bases. Patients with a history of autoimmune disease or receiving systemic immunosuppression were excluded from the trial. In every dose cohort, peripheral blood was drawn for TCR sequencing at baseline, cycle 4 day 1, and cycle 7 day 1. The samples were drawn from a first-in-human, open-label, multicenter phase I dose-escalation trial of ivuxolimab. Adults with locally advanced or metastatic head and neck squamous cell, hepatocellular, melanoma or renal cell carcinoma were enrolled in the trial. CD4+ and CD8+ T cells were sorted separately from peripheral blood before TCR sequencing.

This specimen was CD4+ or CD8+ T cells sorted from blood, taken in a trial of the OX40 agonist ivuxolimab. The chain is encoded by TRBV5-6 joined to TRBJ1-2; the D gene is perhaps TRBD1, on 5 matching bases. The TCR was taken from an adult with an advanced solid tumor such as melanoma, head and neck, liver or kidney cancer. The nucleotides are TGTGCCAGCAGCTTGACAGGACCCGGGGGCTACACCTTC. Translated, this gives CASSLTGPGGYTF.